One and the same sample provided the 10 T cell receptor beta chains below, sequenced in a study of response to subunit inactivated influenza vaccine. TCRdb reprocessed the RT-PCR reads with MiXCR, giving one entry per CDR3 protein. This sample has hundreds of thousands of distinct CDR3 sequences, with approximately 12% found just once. Sequencing was performed on PBMCs from blood, taken 45 days after vaccination. All receptors come from a man between 45 and 60 years old who received an inactivated influenza vaccine.

This clonotype was recorded a few times. The rearrangement joins TRBV2 to TRBJ2-7, with D uncertain. The CDR3 length is 12 residues. V shed 2 bases and J shed 2 bases, with 4 bases lying between them. CDR1 and CDR2 from the germline V gene are SNHLY and FYNNEI. In DNA form, the CDR3 reads TGTGCCAGCAGTGAACAGACCTACGAGCAGTACTTC. Amino acid sequence: CASSEQTYEQYF.

This clonotype came up a few times. The rearrangement uses TRBV10-2 and TRBJ1-2, with D possibly being TRBD1 (6 bases). Germline V CDR1 and CDR2: WSHSY, SAAADI. This CDR3 has 15 amino acids. V gave up 2 bases and J gave up 4 bases, with 14 bases separating them. DNA of the CDR3: TGCGCCAGCAGTGAGCTCCGAGGGGGGAGCTATGGCTACACCTTC. This gives the protein CASSELRGGSYGYTF.

A few counts support this clonotype. The V and J genes are TRBV29-1 and TRBJ2-5; 7 bases are a match to TRBD2. Germline CDR1 is SQVTM and CDR2 is ANQGSEA. The CDR3 sequence is 13 residues long. V lost 4 bases to trimming and J lost 7 bases; unmatched junction nucleotides: 9. For the CDR3, the DNA is TGCAGCGTTGCCATTCGGGGGGTGATGACCCAGTACTTC. This gives the protein CSVAIRGVMTQYF.

This clonotype has a handful of counts. The genes are TRBV7-2 and TRBJ2-3; no firm D call. The V end lost 2 bases, the J end lost 5 bases, and 8 bases lay between the germline ends. CDR3 length equals 13 residues. Germline V gives CDR1 SGHTA, CDR2 FQGNSA. CDR3 residues: CASSLTFGDTQYF. The CDR3 region has the DNA TGTGCCAGCAGCTTAACCTTTGGAGATACGCAGTATTTT.

This clonotype was seen a handful of times. This sequence joins TRBV28 and TRBJ1-1; D gene uncertain. The length of the CDR3 is 14 residues. The germline CDR1 and CDR2 sequences are MDHEN and SYDVKM. The V gene lost 3 bases and the J gene lost 5 bases, with 13 bases spanning the gap. For the CDR3, the DNA is TGTGCCAGCAGTTTCTCTGGTAGGTGGACTGAAGCTTTCTTT. Translated: CASSFSGRWTEAFF.

The sample holds a few counts of this clonotype. The V and J genes are TRBV15 and TRBJ2-3; D is uncertain. The V and J ends lost 0 bases and 4 bases respectively, with 5 bases between them. Germline V lookup: CDR1 LNHNV, CDR2 YYDKDF (reference sequence). The length of the CDR3 is 13 residues. This CDR3 reads CATSREVADTQYF. Written as DNA, the CDR3 is TGTGCCACCAGCAGAGAAGTGGCAGATACGCAGTATTTT.

This clonotype was detected ten times or more. This rearrangement joins TRBV20-1 to TRBJ2-3, with a possible D match to TRBD1 (7 bases). Trimming took 0 bases from V and 6 from J, leaving 13 bases between them. Germline V gives CDR1 DFQATT, CDR2 SNEGSKA (reference sequence). The CDR3 has 14 residues. This chain's CDR3 is CSARDGAGGDTQYF. The CDR3 DNA sequence: TGCAGTGCTAGAGATGGGGCAGGGGGGGATACGCAGTATTTT.

In its sample, this clonotype was seen many times. The rearrangement uses TRBV12-3 or TRBV12-4 and TRBJ2-2; perhaps TRBD2 as D (5 bases). CDR3 size: 15 residues. V shed 2 bases and J shed 5 bases, with 12 bases lying between them. The chain's CDR3 is CASSLSLSGTGELFF. Here the CDR3 DNA reads TGTGCCAGCAGTTTATCCCTTTCGGGGACCGGGGAGCTGTTTTTT.

The chain couples TRBV11-2 to TRBJ2-5; D possibly corresponds to TRBD2 (6 bases). Germline V gives CDR1 SGHAT, CDR2 FQNNGV. Deletions cut 5 bases from V and 5 bases from J, with 15 bases between. This CDR3 has 14 residues. Written as DNA, the CDR3 is TGTGCCAGCAGCACCGTGGACTACTCGGAGACCCAGTACTTC. It is translated as CASSTVDYSETQYF.

V is TRBV5-1 and J is TRBJ1-1, with D maybe TRBD1 (5 bases). The germline gives CDR1 SGHRS, CDR2 YFSETQ. The CDR3 is 14 residues long. V dropped 4 bases and J dropped 6 bases, with 16 bases sitting between them. This CDR3 reads CASSRDVFTAEAFF. The CDR3 nucleotides are TGCGCCAGCAGCCGGGACGTATTTACGGCTGAAGCTTTCTTT.